Below, one TCR beta chain is given with its context. The data derive from a study of blood T cell repertoires in COVID-19. Sequencing used immunoSEQ multiplex PCR; TCRdb keeps in-frame clones, though not all of them. There are about 200,000 clones in the sample; about three quarters occur only once, and roughly 6% lies in the top ten. The CDR3 is 15 residues long. V gave up 3 bases and J gave up 2 bases, with 14 bases separating them. The germline V gene has CDR1 GTSNPN and CDR2 SVGIG (reference sequence). Material: peripheral blood. The sequence came from a woman between 65 and 79 years old with acute or convalescent COVID-19. This chain connects TRBV30 to TRBJ2-1, with a weak D call TRBD2 (6 bases). The CDR3 protein is CAWRRRVGAYNEQFF. The DNA for the CDR3 is TGTGCCTGGAGACGGAGGGTAGGGGCCTACAATGAGCAGTTCTTC.